This is a list of T cell receptor beta chains from one sample in a study of blood T cell repertoires in COVID-19. This table comes from immunoSEQ multiplex PCR, and its TCRdb copy is limited to in-frame clones, with some not included. The table includes approximately 190,000 clones, about 80% detected once. Sample: PBMCs or T cells enriched from blood (not recorded which). All receptors come from a man aged 40-50 years who had recovered from COVID-19. CDR3s include the opening cysteine and the closing phenylalanine or tryptophan. Fields, in order: CDR3 protein, V gene, J gene, CDR3 length.

cdr3_aa: CASSFGQRSNNEQFF
v_call: TRBV5-1
j_call: TRBJ2-1
cdr3_length: 15

cdr3_aa: CASSLGRDYGYTF
v_call: TRBV5-4
j_call: TRBJ1-2
cdr3_length: 13

cdr3_aa: CASSPGQAYGYTF
v_call: TRBV7-9
j_call: TRBJ1-2
cdr3_length: 13

cdr3_aa: CSVRQYDTDTQYF
v_call: TRBV29-1
j_call: TRBJ2-3
cdr3_length: 13

cdr3_aa: CASSKTTGSPPGYTF
v_call: TRBV9
j_call: TRBJ1-2
cdr3_length: 15

cdr3_aa: CASSLGQNQPQHF
v_call: TRBV5-5
j_call: TRBJ1-5
cdr3_length: 13

cdr3_aa: CASSSPFASGVKAFF
v_call: TRBV28
j_call: TRBJ1-1
cdr3_length: 15

cdr3_aa: CASSLLSGGGEAFF
v_call: TRBV7-2
j_call: TRBJ1-1
cdr3_length: 14

cdr3_aa: CAWTPGTGSSPLHF
v_call: TRBV30
j_call: TRBJ1-6
cdr3_length: 14

cdr3_aa: CASGYRLSSTDTQYF
v_call: TRBV7-2
j_call: TRBJ2-3
cdr3_length: 15

cdr3_aa: CASTYGGKLNSPLHF
v_call: TRBV6-5
j_call: TRBJ1-6
cdr3_length: 15

cdr3_aa: CATKQEGAFF
v_call: TRBV28
j_call: TRBJ1-1
cdr3_length: 10

cdr3_aa: CASTDRLNTEAFF
v_call: TRBV7-9
j_call: TRBJ1-1
cdr3_length: 13

cdr3_aa: CASSPDRVGWGNQPQHF
v_call: TRBV18
j_call: TRBJ1-5
cdr3_length: 17

cdr3_aa: CASSLEGHSGNTIYF
v_call: TRBV5-8
j_call: TRBJ1-3
cdr3_length: 15

cdr3_aa: CASSRLRQGGNEQFF
v_call: TRBV28
j_call: TRBJ2-1
cdr3_length: 15

cdr3_aa: CASSPQMGPLANYGYTF
v_call: TRBV14
j_call: TRBJ1-2
cdr3_length: 17

cdr3_aa: CASSAGSGYGYTF
v_call: TRBV19
j_call: TRBJ1-2
cdr3_length: 13

cdr3_aa: CASSPGQRADTQYF
v_call: TRBV5-1
j_call: TRBJ2-3
cdr3_length: 14

cdr3_aa: CASSLGQNTEAFF
v_call: TRBV19
j_call: TRBJ1-1
cdr3_length: 13

cdr3_aa: CASSFIQGWNSPLHF
v_call: TRBV6-5
j_call: TRBJ1-6
cdr3_length: 15

cdr3_aa: CASSLDQGPTPYGYTF
v_call: TRBV5-8
j_call: TRBJ1-2
cdr3_length: 16

cdr3_aa: CASSYLWTGSDTEAFF
v_call: TRBV7-9
j_call: TRBJ1-1
cdr3_length: 16

cdr3_aa: CASSREGEIFYGYTF
v_call: TRBV4-1
j_call: TRBJ1-2
cdr3_length: 15

cdr3_aa: CASSPNQAYQETQYF
v_call: TRBV18
j_call: TRBJ2-5
cdr3_length: 15

cdr3_aa: CASKPGGVGYGYTF
v_call: TRBV19
j_call: TRBJ1-2
cdr3_length: 14

cdr3_aa: CAWGGGGSISSTDTQYF
v_call: TRBV30
j_call: TRBJ2-3
cdr3_length: 17

cdr3_aa: CAWSVPVGRATNEKLFF
v_call: TRBV30
j_call: TRBJ1-4
cdr3_length: 17

cdr3_aa: CASSPRGIYNQPQHF
v_call: TRBV4-1
j_call: TRBJ1-5
cdr3_length: 15

cdr3_aa: CASSPFRESGYTF
v_call: TRBV18
j_call: TRBJ1-2
cdr3_length: 13

cdr3_aa: CASSQGNTGELFF
v_call: TRBV7-6
j_call: TRBJ2-2
cdr3_length: 13

cdr3_aa: CATSDRRLQPQHF
v_call: TRBV24-1
j_call: TRBJ1-5
cdr3_length: 13

cdr3_aa: CASSQDPGAYSYGYTF
v_call: TRBV4-2
j_call: TRBJ1-2
cdr3_length: 16

cdr3_aa: CASSANSNSPLHF
v_call: TRBV7-3
j_call: TRBJ1-6
cdr3_length: 13

cdr3_aa: CASSQEGGKRGSYNEQFF
v_call: TRBV4-1
j_call: TRBJ2-1
cdr3_length: 18

cdr3_aa: CASSYRPGSYEQYF
v_call: TRBV6-5
j_call: TRBJ2-7
cdr3_length: 14

cdr3_aa: CASSRATGSNNEQFF
v_call: TRBV5-4
j_call: TRBJ2-1
cdr3_length: 15

cdr3_aa: CASSQVAGDTEAFF
v_call: TRBV4-3
j_call: TRBJ1-1
cdr3_length: 14

cdr3_aa: CSVERTNRYGYTF
v_call: TRBV29-1
j_call: TRBJ1-2
cdr3_length: 13

cdr3_aa: CAWSVQTVGGYTF
v_call: TRBV30
j_call: TRBJ1-2
cdr3_length: 13

cdr3_aa: CASSKVSGGGMNTEAFF
v_call: TRBV21-1
j_call: TRBJ1-1
cdr3_length: 17

cdr3_aa: CASSQDWGEQPQHF
v_call: TRBV4-1
j_call: TRBJ1-5
cdr3_length: 14

cdr3_aa: CASSRPDRGDGYTF
v_call: TRBV5-1
j_call: TRBJ1-2
cdr3_length: 14

cdr3_aa: CATRRDRATTEAFF
v_call: TRBV15
j_call: TRBJ1-1
cdr3_length: 14

cdr3_aa: CASSYRDRHSNQPQHF
v_call: TRBV28
j_call: TRBJ1-5
cdr3_length: 16

cdr3_aa: CAWSEFSGGNQPQHF
v_call: TRBV30
j_call: TRBJ1-5
cdr3_length: 15

cdr3_aa: CASMSRYNEQFF
v_call: TRBV4-1
j_call: TRBJ2-1
cdr3_length: 12

cdr3_aa: CASSVRGARQETQYF
v_call: TRBV9
j_call: TRBJ2-5
cdr3_length: 15

cdr3_aa: CASSLGRDWGAQYF
v_call: TRBV27
j_call: TRBJ2-5
cdr3_length: 14

cdr3_aa: CASSLGAPSKLFF
v_call: TRBV12-3/TRBV12-4
j_call: TRBJ1-4
cdr3_length: 13

cdr3_aa: CASSSDREGEQYF
v_call: TRBV7-3
j_call: TRBJ2-7
cdr3_length: 13

cdr3_aa: CASSLVGGNTIYF
v_call: TRBV12-3/TRBV12-4
j_call: TRBJ1-3
cdr3_length: 13

cdr3_aa: CASSSDRVSYGYTF
v_call: TRBV5-1
j_call: TRBJ1-2
cdr3_length: 14

cdr3_aa: CASSEAVRGAYLQNTEAFF
v_call: TRBV6-1
j_call: TRBJ1-1
cdr3_length: 19

cdr3_aa: CASSEPGNHEQYF
v_call: TRBV10-2
j_call: TRBJ2-7
cdr3_length: 13